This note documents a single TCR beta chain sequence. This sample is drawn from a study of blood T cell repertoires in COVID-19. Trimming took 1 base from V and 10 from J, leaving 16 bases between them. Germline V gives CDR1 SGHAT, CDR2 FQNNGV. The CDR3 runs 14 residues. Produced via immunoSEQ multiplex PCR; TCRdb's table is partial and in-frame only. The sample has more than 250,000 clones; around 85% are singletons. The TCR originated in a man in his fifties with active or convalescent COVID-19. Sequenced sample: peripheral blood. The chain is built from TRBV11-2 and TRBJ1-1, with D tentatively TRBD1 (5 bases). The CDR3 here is CASSLVGRGGLAFF. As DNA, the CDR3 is TGTGCCAGCAGCTTAGTTGGACGGGGGGGATTAGCTTTCTTT.